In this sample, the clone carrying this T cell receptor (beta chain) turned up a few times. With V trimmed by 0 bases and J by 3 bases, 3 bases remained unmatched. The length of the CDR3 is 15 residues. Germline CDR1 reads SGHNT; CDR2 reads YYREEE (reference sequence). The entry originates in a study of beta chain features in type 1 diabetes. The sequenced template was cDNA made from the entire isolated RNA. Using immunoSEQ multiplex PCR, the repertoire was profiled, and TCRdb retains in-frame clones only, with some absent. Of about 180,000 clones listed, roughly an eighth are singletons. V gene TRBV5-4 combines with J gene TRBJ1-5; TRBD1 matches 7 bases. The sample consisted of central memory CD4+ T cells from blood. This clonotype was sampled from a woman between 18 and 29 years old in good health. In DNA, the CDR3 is TGTGCCAGCAGCTTGGAGGGGGCCCCCAATCAGCCCCAGCATTTT. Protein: CASSLEGAPNQPQHF.